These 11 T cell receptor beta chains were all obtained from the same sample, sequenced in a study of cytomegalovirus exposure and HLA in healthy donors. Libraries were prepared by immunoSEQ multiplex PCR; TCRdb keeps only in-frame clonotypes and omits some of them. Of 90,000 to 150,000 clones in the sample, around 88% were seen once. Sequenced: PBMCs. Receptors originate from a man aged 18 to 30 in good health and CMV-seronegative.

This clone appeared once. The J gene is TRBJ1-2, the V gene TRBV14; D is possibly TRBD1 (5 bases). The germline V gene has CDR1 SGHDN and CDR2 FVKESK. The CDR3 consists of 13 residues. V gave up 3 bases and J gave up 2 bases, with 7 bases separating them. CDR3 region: CASSHGGNYGYTF. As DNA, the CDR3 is TGTGCCAGCAGCCATGGGGGGAACTATGGCTACACCTTC.

The CDR3 protein is CASSLGSSNQPQHF. CDR3 nucleotides: TGTGCCAGCAGTTTAGGGAGTAGCAATCAGCCCCAGCATTTT. The rearrangement links TRBV27 to TRBJ1-5; no clear D. Germline-derived CDR1 and CDR2 are MNHEY and SMNVEV (reference sequence). The CDR3 consists of 14 residues. The germline V and J ends were trimmed by 2 bases and 0 bases, with 5 bases remaining between them.

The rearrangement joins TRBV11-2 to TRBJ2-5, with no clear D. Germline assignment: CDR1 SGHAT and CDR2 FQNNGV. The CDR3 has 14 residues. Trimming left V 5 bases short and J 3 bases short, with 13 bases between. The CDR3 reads CASSGRDEEETQYF. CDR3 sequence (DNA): TGTGCCAGCAGCGGCCGAGATGAGGAAGAGACCCAGTACTTC.

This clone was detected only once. CDR3 sequence (DNA): TGTGCCAGCAGCCACTTAGCGGGGGACACAGATACGCAGTATTTT. Amino acid sequence: CASSHLAGDTDTQYF. The V gene is TRBV7-6, the J gene TRBJ2-3, with TRBD2 matching over 9 bases. Germline CDR1 and CDR2: SGHVS and FNYEAQ. The CDR3 has 15 residues. Trimming cost V 5 bases and J 2 bases; bases outside gene matches: 5. Supplemented by reference TRBV7-6 and TRBJ2-3, the full variable domain reads GAGVSQSPRYKVTKRGQDVALRCDPISGHVSLYWYRQALGQGPEFLTYFNYEAQQDKSGLPNDRFSAERPEGSISTLTIQRTEQRDSAMYRCASSHLAGDTDTQYFGPGTRLTVL.

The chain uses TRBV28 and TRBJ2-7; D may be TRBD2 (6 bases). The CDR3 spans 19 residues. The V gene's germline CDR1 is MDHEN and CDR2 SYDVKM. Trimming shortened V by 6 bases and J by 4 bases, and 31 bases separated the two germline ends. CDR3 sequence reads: CASSQRAGGGIGSPYEQYF. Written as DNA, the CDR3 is TGTGCCAGCAGCCAGCGGGCGGGTGGGGGGATCGGTTCCCCTTACGAGCAGTACTTC.

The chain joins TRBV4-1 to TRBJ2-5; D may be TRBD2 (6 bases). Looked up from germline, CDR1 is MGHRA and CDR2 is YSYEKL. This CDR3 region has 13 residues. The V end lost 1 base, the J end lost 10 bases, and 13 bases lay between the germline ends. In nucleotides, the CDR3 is TGCGCCAGCAGCCAAGTAACCTCTAGCGTCCAGTACTTC. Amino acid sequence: CASSQVTSSVQYF.

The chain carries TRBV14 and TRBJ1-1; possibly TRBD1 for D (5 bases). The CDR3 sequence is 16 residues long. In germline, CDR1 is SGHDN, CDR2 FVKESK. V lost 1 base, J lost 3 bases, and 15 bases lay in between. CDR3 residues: CASSQVGVMVDTEAFF. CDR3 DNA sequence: TGTGCCAGCAGCCAAGTAGGGGTGATGGTGGACACTGAAGCTTTCTTT.

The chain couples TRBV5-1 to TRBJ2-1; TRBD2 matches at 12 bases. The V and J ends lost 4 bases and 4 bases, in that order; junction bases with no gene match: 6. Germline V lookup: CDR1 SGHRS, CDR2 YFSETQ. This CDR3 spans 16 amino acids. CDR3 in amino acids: CASSTPTSGGYNEQFF. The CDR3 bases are TGCGCCAGCAGCACCCCGACTAGCGGGGGATACAATGAGCAGTTCTTC. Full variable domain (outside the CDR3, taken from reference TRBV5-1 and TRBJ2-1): KAGVTQTPRYLIKTRGQQVTLSCSPISGHRSVSWYQQTPGQGLQFLFEYFSETQRNKGNFPGRFSGRQFSNSRSEMNVSTLELGDSALYLCASSTPTSGGYNEQFFGPGTRLTVL.

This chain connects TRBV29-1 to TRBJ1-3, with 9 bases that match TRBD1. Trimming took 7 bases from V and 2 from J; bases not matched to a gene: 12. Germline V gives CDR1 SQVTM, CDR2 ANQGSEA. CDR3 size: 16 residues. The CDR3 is CSAVGGQGKTGNTIYF. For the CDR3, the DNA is TGCAGCGCCGTTGGAGGACAGGGGAAAACTGGAAACACCATATATTTT.

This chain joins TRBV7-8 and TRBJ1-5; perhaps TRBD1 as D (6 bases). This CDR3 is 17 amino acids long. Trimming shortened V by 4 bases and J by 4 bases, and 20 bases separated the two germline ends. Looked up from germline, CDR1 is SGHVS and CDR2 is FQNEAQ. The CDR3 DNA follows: TGTGCCAGCAGCTACTTCCCTATGACAGGAGTTAATCAGCCCCAGCATTTT. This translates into CASSYFPMTGVNQPQHF.

CDR3 in amino acids: CASSPREQQYGYTF. The CDR3 DNA is TGTGCCAGCTCACCCCGGGAACAGCAATATGGCTACACCTTC. The chain joins TRBV18 to TRBJ1-2, with D hard to call. The CDR3 runs to 14 residues. Trimming took off 3 bases at V and 5 bases at J, with 13 bases between the two ends. Germline assignment: CDR1 KGHSH and CDR2 LQKENI.